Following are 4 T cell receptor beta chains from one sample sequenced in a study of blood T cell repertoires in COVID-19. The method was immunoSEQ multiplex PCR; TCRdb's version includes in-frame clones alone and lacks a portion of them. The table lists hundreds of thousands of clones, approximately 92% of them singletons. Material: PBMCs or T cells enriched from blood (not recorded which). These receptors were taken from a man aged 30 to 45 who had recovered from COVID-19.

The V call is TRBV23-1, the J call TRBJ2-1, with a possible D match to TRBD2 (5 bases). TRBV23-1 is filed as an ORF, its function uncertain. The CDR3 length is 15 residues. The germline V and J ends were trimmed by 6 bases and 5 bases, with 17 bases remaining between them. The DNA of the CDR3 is TGCGCCAGCAGAAAGCTGAGCCCGAGGGACAATGAGCAGTTCTTC. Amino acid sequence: CASRKLSPRDNEQFF.

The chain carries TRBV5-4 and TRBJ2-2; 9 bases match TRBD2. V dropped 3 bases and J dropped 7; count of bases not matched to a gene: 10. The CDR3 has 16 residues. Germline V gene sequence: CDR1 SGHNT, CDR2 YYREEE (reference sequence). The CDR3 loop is CASSSPTSGAVGELFF. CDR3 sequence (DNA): TGTGCCAGCAGCTCCCCGACTAGCGGAGCCGTCGGGGAGCTGTTTTTT.

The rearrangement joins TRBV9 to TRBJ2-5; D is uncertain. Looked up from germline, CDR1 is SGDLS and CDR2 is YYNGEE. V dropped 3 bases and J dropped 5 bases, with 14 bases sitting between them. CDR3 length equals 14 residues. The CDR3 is CASSDGSPRETQYF. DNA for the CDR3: TGTGCCAGCAGCGACGGTAGTCCTCGGGAGACCCAGTACTTC. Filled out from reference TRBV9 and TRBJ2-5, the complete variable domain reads DSGVTQTPKHLITATGQRVTLRCSPRSGDLSVYWYQQSLDQGLQFLIQYYNGEERAKGNILERFSAQQFPDLHSELNLSSLELGDSALYFCASSDGSPRETQYFGPGTRLLVL.

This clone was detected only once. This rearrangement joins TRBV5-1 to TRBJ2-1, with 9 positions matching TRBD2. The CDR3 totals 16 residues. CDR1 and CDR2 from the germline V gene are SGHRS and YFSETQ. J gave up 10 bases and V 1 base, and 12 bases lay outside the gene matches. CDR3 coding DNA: TGCGCCAGCAGCTTGAACCTCGCGGGAGGGCAGGGGGAGCAGTTCTTC. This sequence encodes CASSLNLAGGQGEQFF.